Sequencing of this TCR beta chain was carried out in a study of glioma-infiltrating T cells (TCRdb year 2016). Broadly, across the study: Glioma tissue, non-neoplastic brain tissue and matched peripheral blood mononuclear cells were used as sources from which TCR alpha- and beta-chain repertoires were sequenced. To gauge divergence between tissue and blood T-cell populations, every tissue-infiltrating repertoire was compared against the peripheral blood repertoire from the same patient. Three low-grade glioma patients, roughly 8 primary glioblastoma patients, and three non-glioma patients who contributed non-neoplastic brain tissue made up the paired cohort.

TCR alpha and beta CDR3 regions were amplified with the iRepertoire nested amplicon-rescue multiplex PCR (arm-PCR) platform from RNA. The input for one-step reverse transcription and amplification was roughly 85-400 ng of tissue mRNA or PBMC total RNA. Following bead purification, Illumina adapters were added through a secondary multiplex PCR, and the libraries were then gel-purified between 200 and 400 bp. Internal 6-nucleotide barcodes were carried by the libraries and were used for demultiplexing. Libraries were sequenced on an Illumina MiSeq with 2x220 or 2x250 nucleotide paired-end reads. The source study handled its data this way. Paired reads were merged using FLASH 1.2.11 and were aligned to the GRCh37 human genome using BWA-MEM, after which TRA and TRB reads were extracted. An IMGT-derived reference of cassette sequences and CDR3 motifs, with pseudogenes included, was used for V and J assignment. Three-frame translation of reads was performed, and productive CDR3s were defined as those with a C...FGXG motif and no stop codons. Clonotypes were defined as unique combinations of V-J cassette pair and CDR3 amino acid sequence. Filtering of reads was based on Hamming distance, with the threshold set by the sequence error rate of each sample in mapped regions. TCRdb's own reprocessing of the public reads used fastp at Q25 and MiXCR and kept productive beta chains. Every CDR3 protein is listed once, alongside the most common genes and DNA of its rows. The V and J calls here are based on TCRdb, not the publication. The sample yields roughly 120,000 distinct CDR3 sequences; around 23% were counted once. Over 12% of the sample is in the top ten clones.

This clonotype occurred many times. Its antigen is currently not known. Base qualities are not provided; no much larger clone lies one nucleotide away. The full study reports these points: VJ-independent divergence between tissue and blood was lower than expected in non-neoplastic patients but higher than expected in all gliomas, particularly low-grade gliomas. Very few CDR3 sequences were found to be shared between tissue and blood, and this scarcity was attributed to high CDR3 diversity and limited sampling. Group comparisons were based on small numbers of patients: three non-neoplastic, three low-grade glioma and eight glioblastoma patients.

CDR1 and CDR2 (MNHEY, SMNVEV) derive from the germline V gene (reference sequence). The CDR3 covers 13 residues, taking in both the cysteine and the phenylalanine. Only the CDR3 region is kept as DNA, spanning 39 bases read in frame from base 1. The trim is 5 bases for V and 3 bases for J, with a gap of 10 bases between the germline ends. The source of this sequence is a human donor with low-grade glioma or glioblastoma, undergoing nonglioma brain surgery, or in good health (not recorded which). The chain was built from TRBV27 and TRBJ1-2, and TRBD1 may be the D gene, going by 6 matching bases. The source material was glioma tissue, nonneoplastic brain tissue, or PBMCs (not recorded which). The DNA sequence reads TGTGCCAGCAGTCCGACAGGTTACTATGGCTACACCTTC. This codes for CASSPTGYYGYTF.